Sequencing of this T cell receptor beta chain was carried out in a study of low-dose radiotherapy and immunotherapy resistance in tumors. The wider study: A total of 13 Gy over 26 weeks was given to Cohort 2 as 1 Gy per fraction every two weeks.

Time point denoted: before trial treatment. The donors' treatment consisted of nivolumab, ipilimumab, aspirin, low-dose cyclophosphamide and low-dose radiotherapy. This clonotype was recorded many times. First-strand cDNA relied on TRAV- and TRBV-specific primers spanning alpha and beta chains. TCRs were put through 20 to 25 PCR cycles of amplification with Phusion. A constant-region primer and the V-primer adapter served as the primer pair. TCRdb analysed the reads with MiXCR anew, one entry per CDR3 protein. The sample has roughly 76,000 distinct CDR3 sequences, approximately 19% seen once. This sample comprised PBMCs, obtained before treatment. The clonotype was recovered from a male donor with prostate cancer.

Here the CDR3 DNA reads TGTGCCAGCAGCTTAGTATCCCCGCAAGAGACCCAGTACTTC. Its translation: CASSLVSPQETQYF. The genes are TRBV11-2 and TRBJ2-5; the D is unclear. This CDR3 contains 14 residues. Trimming took 1 base from V and 2 from J, leaving 8 bases between them. Germline CDR1 and CDR2: SGHAT and FQNNGV.